This T cell receptor beta chain originates from a study of shared clonotypes between healthy human individuals. Study-wide context: Each donor's CD8 memory used one plate, CD8 naive two, each CD4 subset three.

The germline CDR1 and CDR2 sequences are SQVTM and ANQGSEA. This CDR3 has 13 amino acids. V was pared by 6 bases and J by 1 base, with 5 bases of the junction left unmatched. The table came from immunoSEQ multiplex PCR; TCRdb's copy has only in-frame clones and leaves some out. The sample lists 2 million to 2.5 million clones, 85% to 95% occurring once. This chain links TRBV29-1 with TRBJ1-1; TRBD1 matches 7 bases. The TCR sequence derives from a man in his late teens or twenties in good health. Some clones in this sample may be carry-over from other donors' samples. The sequencing input was naive CD4+ T cells from PBMCs. Subset denoted: CD45RA+ positively selected. The CDR3 spells CSVTRDRNTEAFF. The CDR3 DNA reads TGCAGCGTCACCCGGGACAGGAACACTGAAGCTTTCTTT.